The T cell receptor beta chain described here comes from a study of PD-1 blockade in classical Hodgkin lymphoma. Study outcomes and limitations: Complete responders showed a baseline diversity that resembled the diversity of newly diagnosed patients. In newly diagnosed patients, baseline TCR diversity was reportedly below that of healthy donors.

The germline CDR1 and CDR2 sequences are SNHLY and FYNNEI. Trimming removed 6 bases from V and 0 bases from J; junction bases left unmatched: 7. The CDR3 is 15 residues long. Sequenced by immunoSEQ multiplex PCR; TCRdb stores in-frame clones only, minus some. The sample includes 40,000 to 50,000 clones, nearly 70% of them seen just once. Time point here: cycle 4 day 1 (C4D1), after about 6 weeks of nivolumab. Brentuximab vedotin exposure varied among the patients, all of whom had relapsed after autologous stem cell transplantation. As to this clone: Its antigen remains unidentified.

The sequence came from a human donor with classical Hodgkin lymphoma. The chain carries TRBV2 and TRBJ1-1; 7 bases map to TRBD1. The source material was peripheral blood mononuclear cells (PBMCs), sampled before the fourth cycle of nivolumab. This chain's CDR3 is CASRGDRDLNTEAFF. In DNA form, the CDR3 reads TGTGCCAGCAGGGGAGACAGGGACCTGAACACTGAAGCTTTCTTT.